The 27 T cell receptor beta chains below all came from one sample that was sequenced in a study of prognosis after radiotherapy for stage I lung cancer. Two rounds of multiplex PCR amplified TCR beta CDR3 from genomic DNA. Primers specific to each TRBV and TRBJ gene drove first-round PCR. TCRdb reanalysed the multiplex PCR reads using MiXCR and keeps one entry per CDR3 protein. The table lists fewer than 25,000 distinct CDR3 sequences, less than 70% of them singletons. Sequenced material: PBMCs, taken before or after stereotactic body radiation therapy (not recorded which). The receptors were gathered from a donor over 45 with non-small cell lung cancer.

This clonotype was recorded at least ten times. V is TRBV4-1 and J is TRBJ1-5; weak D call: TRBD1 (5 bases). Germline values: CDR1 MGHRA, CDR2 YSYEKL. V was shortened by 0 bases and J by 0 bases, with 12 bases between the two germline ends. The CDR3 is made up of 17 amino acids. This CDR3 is CASSQDQTGVSNQPQHF. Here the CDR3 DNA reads TGCGCCAGCAGCCAAGACCAGACGGGGGTTAGCAATCAGCCCCAGCATTTT.

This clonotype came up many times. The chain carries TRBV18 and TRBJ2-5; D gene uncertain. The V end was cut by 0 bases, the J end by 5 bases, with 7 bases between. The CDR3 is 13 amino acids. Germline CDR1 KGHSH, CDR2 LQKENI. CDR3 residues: CASSPPARETQYF. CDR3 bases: TGTGCCAGCTCACCACCGGCAAGGGAGACCCAGTACTTC.

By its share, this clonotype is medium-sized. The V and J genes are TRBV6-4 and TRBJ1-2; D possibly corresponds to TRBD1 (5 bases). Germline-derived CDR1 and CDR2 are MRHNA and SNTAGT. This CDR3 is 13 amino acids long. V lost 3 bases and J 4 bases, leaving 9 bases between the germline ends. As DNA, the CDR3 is TGTGCCAGCAGTGAGAATGGGGCCTATGGCTACACCTTC. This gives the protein CASSENGAYGYTF.

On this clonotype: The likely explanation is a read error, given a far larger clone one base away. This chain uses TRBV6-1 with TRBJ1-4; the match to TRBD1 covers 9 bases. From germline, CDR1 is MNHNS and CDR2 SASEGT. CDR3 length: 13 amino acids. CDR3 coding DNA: TGTGTCAGCAACACAGGGGGCGGTGAAAAACTGTTTTTT. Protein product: CVSNTGGGEKLFF.

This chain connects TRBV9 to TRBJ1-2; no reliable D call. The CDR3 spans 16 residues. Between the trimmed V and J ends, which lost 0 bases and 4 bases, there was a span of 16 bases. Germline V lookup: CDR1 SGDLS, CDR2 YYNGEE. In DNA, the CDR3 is TGTGCCAGCAGCGTAGGGGGTGATGGTTCTTCCTATGGCTACACCTTC. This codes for CASSVGGDGSSYGYTF.

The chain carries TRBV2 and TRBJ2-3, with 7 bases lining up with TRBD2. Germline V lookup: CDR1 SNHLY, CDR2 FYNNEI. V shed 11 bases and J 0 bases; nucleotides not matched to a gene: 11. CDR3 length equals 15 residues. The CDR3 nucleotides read TGTGCCGACCGGTCGGGGGGAGCGAGCACAGATACGCAGTATTTT. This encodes CADRSGGASTDTQYF.

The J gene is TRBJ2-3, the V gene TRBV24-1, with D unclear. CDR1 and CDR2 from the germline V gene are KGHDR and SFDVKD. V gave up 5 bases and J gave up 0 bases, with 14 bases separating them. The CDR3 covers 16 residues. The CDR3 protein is CATSVVQVASTDTQYF. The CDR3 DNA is TGTGCCACCAGTGTTGTCCAGGTGGCGAGCACAGATACGCAGTATTTT.

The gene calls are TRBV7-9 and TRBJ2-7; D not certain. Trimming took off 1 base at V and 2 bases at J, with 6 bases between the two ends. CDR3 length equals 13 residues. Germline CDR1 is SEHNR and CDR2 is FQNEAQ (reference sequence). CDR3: CASSLGFPYEQYF. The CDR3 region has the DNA TGTGCCAGCAGCTTAGGTTTTCCCTACGAGCAGTACTTC.

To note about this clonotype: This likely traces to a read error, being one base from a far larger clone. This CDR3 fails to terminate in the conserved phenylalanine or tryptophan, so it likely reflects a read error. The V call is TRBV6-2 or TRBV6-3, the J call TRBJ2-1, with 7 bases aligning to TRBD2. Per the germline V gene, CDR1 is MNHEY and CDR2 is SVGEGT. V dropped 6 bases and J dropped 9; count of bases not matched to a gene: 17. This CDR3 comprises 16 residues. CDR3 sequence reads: CASSSSPQTSVGEQFC. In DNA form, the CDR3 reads TGTGCCAGCAGCTCCAGCCCTCAAACTAGCGTGGGTGAGCAGTTCTGC.

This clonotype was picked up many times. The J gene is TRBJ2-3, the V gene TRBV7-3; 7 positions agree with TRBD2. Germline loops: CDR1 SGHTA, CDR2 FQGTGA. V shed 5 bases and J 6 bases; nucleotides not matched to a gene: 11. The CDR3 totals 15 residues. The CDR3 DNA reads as TGTGCCAGCAGCGCCCGGACTAGTAGTCGGGATACGCAGTATTTT. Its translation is CASSARTSSRDTQYF.

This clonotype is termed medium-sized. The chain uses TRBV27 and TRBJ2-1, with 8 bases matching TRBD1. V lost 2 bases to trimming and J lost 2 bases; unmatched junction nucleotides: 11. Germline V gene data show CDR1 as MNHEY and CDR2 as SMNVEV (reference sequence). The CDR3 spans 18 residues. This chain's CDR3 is CASSLRGRGLGTYNEQFF. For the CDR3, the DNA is TGTGCCAGCAGTTTAAGGGGCAGGGGGCTAGGGACCTACAATGAGCAGTTCTTC.

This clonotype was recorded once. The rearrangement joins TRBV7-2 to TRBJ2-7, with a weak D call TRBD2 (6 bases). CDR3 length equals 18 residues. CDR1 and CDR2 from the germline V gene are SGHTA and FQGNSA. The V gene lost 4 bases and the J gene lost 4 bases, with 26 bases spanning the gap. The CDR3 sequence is CASSSPWGTIGRRYEQYF. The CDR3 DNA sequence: TGTGCCAGCAGCTCCCCCTGGGGTACTATCGGGAGACGGTACGAGCAGTACTTC.

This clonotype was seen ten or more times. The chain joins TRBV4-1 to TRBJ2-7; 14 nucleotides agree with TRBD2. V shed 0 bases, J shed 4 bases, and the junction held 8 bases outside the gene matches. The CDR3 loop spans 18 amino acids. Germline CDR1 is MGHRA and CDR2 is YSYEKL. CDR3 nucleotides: TGCGCCAGCAGCCAAGATTCGGGACTAGCGGGAGAAGGGTACGAGCAGTACTTC. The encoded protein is CASSQDSGLAGEGYEQYF.

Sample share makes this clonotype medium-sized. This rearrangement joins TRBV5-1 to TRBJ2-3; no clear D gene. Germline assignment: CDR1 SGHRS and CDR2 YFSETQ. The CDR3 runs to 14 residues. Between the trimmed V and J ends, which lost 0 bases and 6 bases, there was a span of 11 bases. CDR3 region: CASSLDSDRDTQYF. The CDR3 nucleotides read TGCGCCAGCAGCTTGGATTCCGATCGGGATACGCAGTATTTT.

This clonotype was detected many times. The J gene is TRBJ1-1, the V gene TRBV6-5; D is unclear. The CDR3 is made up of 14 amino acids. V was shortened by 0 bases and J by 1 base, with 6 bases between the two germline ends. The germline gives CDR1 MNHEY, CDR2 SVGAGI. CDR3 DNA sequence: TGTGCCAGCAGTTACTCTGCGGGGAACACTGAAGCTTTCTTT. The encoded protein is CASSYSAGNTEAFF.

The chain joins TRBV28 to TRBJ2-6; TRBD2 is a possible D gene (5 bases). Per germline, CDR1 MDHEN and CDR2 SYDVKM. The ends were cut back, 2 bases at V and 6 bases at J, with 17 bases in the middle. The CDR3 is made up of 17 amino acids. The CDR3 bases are TGTGCCAGCAGTTTAGTACCATGGGGAGTTGTGGCCAACGTCCTGACTTTC. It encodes CASSLVPWGVVANVLTF.

The CDR3, as DNA: TGTGCCAGCAGCTTCCCGACAGGGGGCGAGTACAATGAGCAGTTCTTC. It encodes CASSFPTGGEYNEQFF. The rearrangement links TRBV11-2 to TRBJ2-1; 10 bases are shared with TRBD1. J gave up 4 bases and V 3 bases, and 6 bases lay outside the gene matches. Germline V gives CDR1 SGHAT, CDR2 FQNNGV. The CDR3 consists of 16 residues.

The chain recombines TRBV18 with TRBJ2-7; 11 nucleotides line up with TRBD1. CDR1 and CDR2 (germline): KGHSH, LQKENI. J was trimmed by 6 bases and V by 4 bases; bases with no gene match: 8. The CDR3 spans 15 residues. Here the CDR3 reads CASSLGTGGRGEQYF. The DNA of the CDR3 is TGTGCCAGCTCACTGGGGACAGGGGGAAGAGGCGAGCAGTACTTC. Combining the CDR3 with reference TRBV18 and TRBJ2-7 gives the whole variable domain NAGVMQNPRHLVRRRGQEARLRCSPMKGHSHVYWYRQLPEEGLKFMVYLQKENIIDESGMPKERFSAEFPKEGPSILRIQQVVRGDSAAYFCASSLGTGGRGEQYFGPGTRLTVT.

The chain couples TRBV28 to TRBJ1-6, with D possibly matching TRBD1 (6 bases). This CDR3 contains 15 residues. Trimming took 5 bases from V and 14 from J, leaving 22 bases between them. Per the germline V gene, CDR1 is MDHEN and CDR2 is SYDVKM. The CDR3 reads CASSPLGQTARALHF. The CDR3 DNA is TGTGCCAGCAGTCCCTTGGGACAAACCGCTAGGGCCCTCCACTTT.

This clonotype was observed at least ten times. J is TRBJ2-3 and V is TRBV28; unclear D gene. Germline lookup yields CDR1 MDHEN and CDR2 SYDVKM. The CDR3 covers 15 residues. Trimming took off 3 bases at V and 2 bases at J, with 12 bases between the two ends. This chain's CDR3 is CASSLPSQLTDTQYF. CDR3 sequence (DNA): TGTGCCAGCAGTTTGCCCTCACAGCTCACAGATACGCAGTATTTT.

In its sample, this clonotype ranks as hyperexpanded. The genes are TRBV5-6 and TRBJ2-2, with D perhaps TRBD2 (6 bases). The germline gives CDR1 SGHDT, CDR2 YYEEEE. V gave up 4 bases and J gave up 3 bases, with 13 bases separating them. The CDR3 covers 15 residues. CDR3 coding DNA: TGTGCCAGCAGCCCCGGCCCGGGGGACACCGGGGAGCTGTTTTTT. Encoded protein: CASSPGPGDTGELFF. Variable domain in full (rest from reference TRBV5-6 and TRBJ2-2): DAGVTQSPTHLIKTRGQQVTLRCSPKSGHDTVSWYQQALGQGPQFIFQYYEEEERQRGNFPDRFSGHQFPNYSSELNVNALLLGDSALYLCASSPGPGDTGELFFGEGSRLTVL.

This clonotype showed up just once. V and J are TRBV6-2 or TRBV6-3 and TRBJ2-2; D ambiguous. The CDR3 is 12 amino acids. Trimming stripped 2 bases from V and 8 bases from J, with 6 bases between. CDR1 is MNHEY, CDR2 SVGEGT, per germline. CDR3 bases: TGTGCCAGCAGTTACCTCTTGGGGGAGCTGTTTTTT. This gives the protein CASSYLLGELFF.

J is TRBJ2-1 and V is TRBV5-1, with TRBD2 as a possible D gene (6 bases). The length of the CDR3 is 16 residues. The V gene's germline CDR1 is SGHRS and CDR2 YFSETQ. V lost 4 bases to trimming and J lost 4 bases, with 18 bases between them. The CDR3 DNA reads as TGCGCCAGCAGCCGGCCGGAGGGGAGTGGGTACAATGAGCAGTTCTTC. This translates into CASSRPEGSGYNEQFF. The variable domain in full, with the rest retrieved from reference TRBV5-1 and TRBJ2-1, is KAGVTQTPRYLIKTRGQQVTLSCSPISGHRSVSWYQQTPGQGLQFLFEYFSETQRNKGNFPGRFSGRQFSNSRSEMNVSTLELGDSALYLCASSRPEGSGYNEQFFGPGTRLTVL.

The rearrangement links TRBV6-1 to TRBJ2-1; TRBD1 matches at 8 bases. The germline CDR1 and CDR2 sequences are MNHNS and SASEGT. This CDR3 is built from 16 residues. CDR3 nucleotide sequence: TGTGTCAGTAGCCCCATCCCCGGACAGGGTCGGAATGAGCAGTTCTTC. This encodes CVSSPIPGQGRNEQFF.

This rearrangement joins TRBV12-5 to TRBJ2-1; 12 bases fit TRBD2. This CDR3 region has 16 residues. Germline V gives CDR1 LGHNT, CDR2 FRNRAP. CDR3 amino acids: CVGSPNLAGGPGEQFF. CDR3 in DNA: TGTGTCGGCAGTCCCAATCTAGCGGGAGGGCCTGGTGAGCAGTTCTTC. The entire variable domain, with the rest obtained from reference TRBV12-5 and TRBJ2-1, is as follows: DARVTQTPRHKVTEMGQEVTMRCQPILGHNTVFWYRQTMMQGLELLAYFRNRAPLDDSGMPKDRFSAEMPDATLATLKIQPSEPRDSAVYFCVGSPNLAGGPGEQFFGPGTRLTVL.

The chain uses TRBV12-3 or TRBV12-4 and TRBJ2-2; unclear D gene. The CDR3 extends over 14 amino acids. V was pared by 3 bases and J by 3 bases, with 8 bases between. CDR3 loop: CASSFGPYTGELFF. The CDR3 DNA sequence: TGTGCCAGCAGTTTCGGACCTTACACCGGGGAGCTGTTTTTT.

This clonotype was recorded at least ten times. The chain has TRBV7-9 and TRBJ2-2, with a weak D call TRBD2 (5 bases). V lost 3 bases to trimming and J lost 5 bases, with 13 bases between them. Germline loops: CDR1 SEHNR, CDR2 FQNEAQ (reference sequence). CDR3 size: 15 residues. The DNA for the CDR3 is TGTGCCAGCAGCTTCATCGGGATGAGGACCGGGGAGCTGTTTTTT. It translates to CASSFIGMRTGELFF.